The clone carrying this TCR beta chain occurred a few times. These data belong to a study of blood T cell repertoires in COVID-19. Study-level information: The cDNA or gDNA used as material had been derived from T cells, B-cell-depleted T cells, or PBMCs.

The CDR3 extends over 15 amino acids. Germline V gene lookup returns CDR1 MRHNA and CDR2 SNTAGT. Losses at the gene ends were 3 bases for V and 4 bases for J; bases not matched to a gene: 1. Measured with immunoSEQ multiplex PCR; TCRdb has only the in-frame clones, and not every one. The table lists fewer than 350,000 clones, approximately 86% of them singletons. Sequencing was carried out using peripheral blood. J is TRBJ2-2 and V is TRBV6-4; 11 bases map to TRBD2. The receptor's source is a woman in her 30s who had recovered from COVID-19. CDR3 sequence (DNA): TGTGCCAGCAGTGAGCTAGCGGGGGGCACCGGGGAGCTGTTTTTT. Its translation: CASSELAGGTGELFF.